One and the same sample provided the 17 T cell receptor beta chains below, sequenced in a study of shared clonotypes between healthy human individuals. Naivety among CD8 cells was defined by CD45RO negativity and positive CCR7 selection, thereby excluding terminally differentiated effector memory CD45RA+ cells. The method was immunoSEQ multiplex PCR; TCRdb's version includes in-frame clones alone and lacks a portion of them. The table has approximately 2,000,000 clones, just under 95% seen once. What was sequenced was naive CD8+ T cells from PBMCs. Receptors were obtained from a man aged 18-30 years in good health. Some clones in this sample may be carry-over from other donors' samples.

A note on this clone: Other nucleotide sequences from this sample produce the same CDR3. V gene TRBV27 combines with J gene TRBJ2-1; no clear D. The CDR3 has 15 amino acids. The V end lost 0 bases, the J end lost 0 bases, and 6 bases lay between the germline ends. CDR1 and CDR2 (germline): MNHEY, SMNVEV (reference sequence). CDR3 protein: CASSLSDSSYNEQFF. CDR3 nucleotides: TGTGCCAGCAGTTTATCAGATAGCTCCTACAATGAGCAGTTCTTC.

The V and J genes are TRBV6-5 and TRBJ2-7, with unresolved D. Trimming stripped 2 bases from V and 9 bases from J, with 14 bases between. The CDR3 is 13 amino acids. Germline V lookup: CDR1 MNHEY, CDR2 SVGAGI. The CDR3 protein is CASSYPDPLVQYF. CDR3 DNA sequence: TGTGCCAGCAGTTACCCGGACCCGCTGGTGCAGTACTTC.

The V gene is TRBV28, the J gene TRBJ2-1, with 7 bases fitting TRBD1. The CDR3 contains 14 residues. Germline assignment: CDR1 MDHEN and CDR2 SYDVKM. With 7 bases clipped from V and 5 bases from J, the junction kept 8 bases outside the gene matches. CDR3 residues: CASNLQGIHNEQFF. CDR3 coding DNA: TGTGCCAGCAATCTACAGGGGATCCACAATGAGCAGTTCTTC.

The DNA for the CDR3 is TGTGCCAGCAGTGCGGGACAGCGATATACCGGGGAGCTGTTTTTT. This translates into CASSAGQRYTGELFF. The chain uses TRBV27 and TRBJ2-2, with TRBD1 as a possible D gene (7 bases). The CDR3 consists of 15 residues. Trimming cost V 5 bases and J 5 bases, with 15 bases left between them. Germline CDR1 reads MNHEY; CDR2 reads SMNVEV (reference sequence).

The chain combines TRBV14 with TRBJ1-2; D is undetermined. This CDR3 is 13 amino acids long. The V gene lost 0 bases and the J gene lost 4 bases, with 6 bases spanning the gap. CDR1 SGHDN and CDR2 FVKESK come from the germline V gene. DNA of the CDR3: TGTGCCAGCAGCCAAGAGTTCATCTATGGCTACACCTTC. Encoded protein: CASSQEFIYGYTF. Complete variable domain (other parts from reference TRBV14 and TRBJ1-2): EAGVTQFPSHSVIEKGQTVTLRCDPISGHDNLYWYRRVMGKEIKFLLHFVKESKQDESGMPNNRFLAERTGGTYSTLKVQPAELEDSGVYFCASSQEFIYGYTFGSGTRLTVV.

On this clone: Within the sample, other DNA sequences also encode this same CDR3. This chain links TRBV7-9 with TRBJ2-7, with unresolved D. Trimming stripped 1 base from V and 5 bases from J, with 9 bases between. Germline V gives CDR1 SEHNR, CDR2 FQNEAQ (reference sequence). CDR3 size: 13 residues. The CDR3 here is CASSLVSGDEQYF. In DNA form, the CDR3 reads TGTGCCAGCAGCTTAGTGTCTGGCGACGAGCAGTACTTC.

The V and J genes are TRBV27 and TRBJ2-4, with 9 positions matching TRBD2. CDR3 length: 14 amino acids. From germline, CDR1 is MNHEY and CDR2 SMNVEV (reference sequence). V was clipped by 2 bases and J by 8 bases; unmatched bases: 4. The CDR3 here is CASSLAGGWDIQYF. DNA of the CDR3: TGTGCCAGCAGTTTAGCGGGAGGGTGGGACATTCAGTACTTC.

The J gene is TRBJ2-3, the V gene TRBV28; a weak D match, TRBD1 (6 bases). Trimming removed 4 bases at V and 5 bases at J, with 16 bases between. Germline values: CDR1 MDHEN, CDR2 SYDVKM. CDR3 length equals 15 residues. The CDR3 coding sequence is TGTGCCAGCAGTTCCCAGGGGAGTCTGGTAGATACGCAGTATTTT. Its protein product is CASSSQGSLVDTQYF.

The CDR3 DNA follows: TGTGCCAGCAGTGAAAGTATGGGGCCCCGCGGAGATACGCAGTATTTT. Protein product: CASSESMGPRGDTQYF. The rearrangement joins TRBV2 to TRBJ2-3; TRBD1 might be the D (5 bases). V was pared by 2 bases and J by 5 bases, with 17 bases between. The CDR3 totals 16 residues. Germline CDR1 reads SNHLY; CDR2 reads FYNNEI.

The chain joins TRBV29-1 to TRBJ2-5, with 7 bases matching TRBD2. Losses at the gene ends were 4 bases for V and 0 bases for J; bases not matched to a gene: 5. The CDR3 is made up of 14 amino acids. Germline V gives CDR1 SQVTM, CDR2 ANQGSEA. The DNA of the CDR3 is TGCAGCGTTGCGCGGGAGTCCTACCAAGAGACCCAGTACTTC. Translated, it gives CSVARESYQETQYF.

The chain carries TRBV7-2 and TRBJ2-7; TRBD2 matches at 9 bases. Trimming took 2 bases from V and 1 from J; bases not matched to a gene: 9. The length of the CDR3 is 17 residues. In germline, CDR1 is SGHTA, CDR2 FQGNSA. CDR3: CASSLSRLAGPSYEQYF. The CDR3 DNA follows: TGTGCCAGCAGCTTAAGTAGGCTAGCGGGACCATCCTACGAGCAGTACTTC.

The V call is TRBV4-2, the J call TRBJ2-6, with D tentatively TRBD2 (5 bases). Germline V gives CDR1 LGHNA, CDR2 YNFKEQ. V lost 6 bases and J lost 3, with 18 bases in between. CDR3 length: 17 amino acids. CDR3 DNA: TGTGCCAGCAGAACCGGACTTTCCGGGATTGGGGCCAACGTCCTGACTTTC. As protein: CASRTGLSGIGANVLTF.

V gene TRBV7-9 combines with J gene TRBJ2-7; D perhaps matches TRBD1 (6 bases). The germline V and J ends were trimmed by 0 bases and 2 bases, with 14 bases remaining between them. The CDR3 has 16 amino acids. Germline V gene data show CDR1 as SEHNR and CDR2 as FQNEAQ (reference sequence). CDR3 protein: CASSLARTEGAYEQYF. The DNA of the CDR3 is TGTGCCAGCAGCTTAGCGCGGACAGAAGGGGCCTACGAGCAGTACTTC.

This chain uses TRBV27 with TRBJ2-7, with D uncertain. The CDR3 has 15 amino acids. CDR1 and CDR2 from the germline V gene are MNHEY and SMNVEV (reference sequence). The ends were cut back, 2 bases at V and 6 bases at J, with 17 bases in the middle. The CDR3 loop reads CASSLRGPGFTEQYF. The CDR3, as DNA: TGTGCCAGCAGTTTACGTGGACCGGGTTTCACCGAGCAGTACTTC.

V is TRBV6-5 and J is TRBJ1-1; maybe TRBD1 (5 bases). This CDR3 comprises 14 residues. V lost 2 bases, J lost 0 bases, and 7 bases lay in between. CDR1 is MNHEY, CDR2 SVGAGI, per germline. CDR3 DNA: TGTGCCAGCAGTTACAGGGGCATGAACACTGAAGCTTTCTTT. Residues: CASSYRGMNTEAFF.

This clone was counted a single time. This chain links TRBV11-2 with TRBJ2-7; D remains ambiguous. This CDR3 comprises 15 residues. Trimming shortened V by 1 base and J by 7 bases, and 17 bases separated the two germline ends. CDR1 and CDR2 (germline): SGHAT, FQNNGV. For the CDR3, the DNA is TGTGCCAGCAGCTTAGTGGAGTCTGGGAAGGGTGAGCAGTACTTC. Translated: CASSLVESGKGEQYF.

The genes are TRBV27 and TRBJ1-2, with D perhaps matching TRBD1 (5 bases). Trimming cost V 0 bases and J 7 bases, with 12 bases left between them. Germline V lookup: CDR1 MNHEY, CDR2 SMNVEV (reference sequence). CDR3 length: 14 residues. Here the CDR3 DNA reads TGTGCCAGCAGTTTATCCTGGGACTCTTTTGGCTACACCTTC. Protein product: CASSLSWDSFGYTF.